Presented here are 12 T cell receptor beta chains from one specimen sequenced in a study of shared clonotypes between healthy human individuals (dated by TCRdb to 2019 to 2021). Library prep was done by the immunoSEQ multiplex PCR assay. What TCRdb holds here is the immuneACCESS table cut down to in-frame rearrangements. Part of the clones is not present; checked against another copy, under half of the missing clones reflect an unresolved V gene, and the others are unexplained. For this sample there are approximately 530,000 clones; about 96% appear just once. The top ten clonotypes cover 0.05% to 0.07% of the sample. Sequenced: naive CD4+ T cells sorted from blood. What this sample's cell subset or site label stands for: CD45RA+ positively selected. These receptors were collected from a young woman in good health.

V and J are TRBV18 and TRBJ2-2, with a weak D call TRBD1 (5 bases). Between the trimmed V and J ends, which lost 0 bases and 6 bases, there was a span of 11 bases. Germline values: CDR1 KGHSH, CDR2 LQKENI. The CDR3 is 15 residues long. CDR3 sequence reads: CASSPPRGRSGELFF. CDR3 nucleotides: TGTGCCAGCTCACCACCAAGGGGCCGGTCCGGGGAGCTGTTTTTT.

The chain has TRBV5-1 and TRBJ2-7; D not resolved. This CDR3 is built from 11 residues. Looked up from germline, CDR1 is SGHRS and CDR2 is YFSETQ. V was shortened by 5 bases and J by 5 bases, with 8 bases between the two germline ends. CDR3 protein: CASSYGDEQYF. The DNA for the CDR3 is TGCGCCAGCAGTTATGGAGACGAGCAGTACTTC. Based on the CDR3 plus reference TRBV5-1 and TRBJ2-7, the full variable domain is KAGVTQTPRYLIKTRGQQVTLSCSPISGHRSVSWYQQTPGQGLQFLFEYFSETQRNKGNFPGRFSGRQFSNSRSEMNVSTLELGDSALYLCASSYGDEQYFGPGTRLTVT.

The chain couples TRBV28 to TRBJ2-7, with 7 positions matching TRBD2. There are 16 residues in the CDR3. Germline CDR1 reads MDHEN; CDR2 reads SYDVKM. The trim removed 1 base at V and 2 bases at J, leaving 8 bases unmatched. The CDR3 sequence is CASSLSLADLTYEQYF. CDR3 in DNA: TGTGCCAGCAGTTTATCCCTAGCGGACCTCACCTACGAGCAGTACTTC.

The chain couples TRBV19 to TRBJ2-7; D possibly corresponds to TRBD1 (6 bases). Germline V CDR1 and CDR2: LNHDA, SQIVND (reference sequence). The CDR3 totals 15 residues. The V gene lost 5 bases and the J gene lost 3 bases, with 17 bases spanning the gap. Here the CDR3 reads CASSPSDSRSYEQYF. CDR3 nucleotide sequence: TGTGCCAGTAGTCCCTCGGACAGCAGAAGCTACGAGCAGTACTTC.

CDR3 bases: TGCGCCAGCAGTAAAGGACAGGGAAGGGTCACTGAAGCTTTCTTT. Translated: CASSKGQGRVTEAFF. The gene calls are TRBV5-1 and TRBJ1-1; 8 bases fit TRBD1. Trimming cost V 5 bases and J 4 bases; bases outside gene matches: 10. This CDR3 is 15 amino acids long. Germline V gene data show CDR1 as SGHRS and CDR2 as YFSETQ. Variable domain in full (rest from reference TRBV5-1 and TRBJ1-1): KAGVTQTPRYLIKTRGQQVTLSCSPISGHRSVSWYQQTPGQGLQFLFEYFSETQRNKGNFPGRFSGRQFSNSRSEMNVSTLELGDSALYLCASSKGQGRVTEAFFGQGTRLTVV.

Only one count was recorded for this clone. This sequence joins TRBV7-8 and TRBJ1-1; maybe TRBD1 (5 bases). The CDR3 is made up of 17 amino acids. Per germline, CDR1 SGHVS and CDR2 FQNEAQ. V was clipped by 0 bases and J by 0 bases, with 14 bases between them. The CDR3 nucleotides read TGTGCCAGCAGCTTAGCGCAGGGCCTTCGGGTGAACACTGAAGCTTTCTTT. Its protein is CASSLAQGLRVNTEAFF. The full variable domain, completed using reference TRBV7-8 and TRBJ1-1, is GAGVSQSPRYKVAKRGQDVALRCDPISGHVSLFWYQQALGQGPEFLTYFQNEAQLDKSGLPSDRFFAERPEGSVSTLKIQRTQQEDSAVYLCASSLAQGLRVNTEAFFGQGTRLTVV.

The chain recombines TRBV5-4 with TRBJ2-7; D is undetermined. The CDR3 contains 12 residues. Germline V gives CDR1 SGHNT, CDR2 YYREEE (reference sequence). V gave up 3 bases and J gave up 4 bases, with 8 bases separating them. The CDR3 nucleotides are TGTGCCAGCAGCTGGAACAGTTACGAGCAGTACTTC. Its protein is CASSWNSYEQYF.

V is TRBV5-4 and J is TRBJ2-7; D is perhaps TRBD1 (5 bases). CDR1 SGHNT and CDR2 YYREEE come from the germline V gene (reference sequence). This CDR3 comprises 12 residues. With 3 bases removed from V and 3 bases from J, the gap between germline ends came to 7 bases. DNA for the CDR3: TGTGCCAGCAGCTCAGGGTTCTACGAGCAGTACTTC. It specifies CASSSGFYEQYF.

The CDR3 coding sequence is TGCGCCAGCAGCCATATCGACAGGGGCCCCGGGGAGCTGTTTTTT. This encodes CASSHIDRGPGELFF. This sequence joins TRBV4-1 and TRBJ2-2; 8 bases agree with TRBD1. This CDR3 has 15 residues. After removal of 3 bases from V and 6 bases from J, the junction contained 6 bases not matched to a gene. Germline assignment: CDR1 MGHRA and CDR2 YSYEKL.

Worth noting for this clone: The sample has other DNA sequences that encode this CDR3 too. Here the CDR3 reads CASSRDRANTGELFF. The CDR3 DNA reads as TGTGCCAGTAGTAGGGACAGAGCGAACACCGGGGAGCTGTTTTTT. The rearrangement links TRBV19 to TRBJ2-2, with 7 nucleotides matching TRBD1. V lost 4 bases, J lost 0 bases, and 2 bases stayed unmatched. Germline CDR1 reads LNHDA; CDR2 reads SQIVND (reference sequence). The CDR3 contains 15 residues.

This chain links TRBV11-2 with TRBJ2-2; D may be TRBD2 (5 bases). Germline V gene sequence: CDR1 SGHAT, CDR2 FQNNGV. The ends were cut back, 3 bases at V and 4 bases at J, with 12 bases in the middle. CDR3 size: 15 residues. CDR3 protein: CASSFSSGITGELFF. In DNA form, the CDR3 reads TGTGCCAGCAGCTTTTCCTCGGGAATCACCGGGGAGCTGTTTTTT.

The CDR3 reads CASSSAGVGNQPQHF. CDR3 DNA sequence: TGTGCCAGCAGTTCGGCAGGGGTGGGCAATCAGCCCCAGCATTTT. The gene calls are TRBV28 and TRBJ1-5, with a weak D call TRBD1 (6 bases). The V end lost 4 bases, the J end lost 2 bases, and 12 bases lay between the germline ends. The CDR3 spans 15 residues. Germline CDR1 reads MDHEN; CDR2 reads SYDVKM. Full variable domain (rest looked up from reference TRBV28 and TRBJ1-5): DVKVTQSSRYLVKRTGEKVFLECVQDMDHENMFWYRQDPGLGLRLIYFSYDVKMKEKGDIPEGYSVSREKKERFSLILESASTNQTSMYLCASSSAGVGNQPQHFGDGTRLSIL.